This TCR beta chain was identified in a study of CD8+ T cells in alopecia areata. Extracted from the samples, RNA was reverse transcribed into cDNA to serve as the sequencing template. Sequencing was performed with immunoSEQ multiplex PCR; in TCRdb, only in-frame clones are kept and a portion is missing. The repertoire holds about 99,000 clones, with roughly half as singletons. Germline V CDR1 and CDR2: SNHLY, FYNNEI. The CDR3 sequence is 13 residues long. Study observations and caveats: Lesional scalp displayed greater clonality than normal scalp, most notably in alopecia totalis/universalis. Compared with mice, patients displayed less clear TCR sharing, possibly for HLA-related reasons.

PBMCs provided sorted CD4+ and CD8+ T cells. This clone was picked up a small number of times. Its antigen is unknown. One end of the junction fails to match germline, which may point to a read error. The TCR sequence derives from a human donor in good health. The chain has TRBV2 and TRBJ1-2, with D unresolved. The sequenced sample was CD4+ T cells sorted from blood. The CDR3 is CASNEYANYGYTF. DNA for the CDR3: TGTGCCAGCAATGAATATGCTAACTATGGCTACACCTTC. The variable domain in full, completed from reference TRBV2 and TRBJ1-2, reads EPEVTQTPSHQVTQMGQEVILRCVPISNHLYFYWYRQILGQKVEFLVSFYNNEISEKSEIFDDQFSVERPDGSNFTLKIRSTKLEDSAMYFCASNEYANYGYTFGSGTRLTVV.